This T cell receptor (beta chain) was captured in a study of identical twins. The table lists this clonotype with a few counts. Its antigen is as yet unknown. TCRdb reprocessed the 5' RACE reads with MiXCR, giving one entry per CDR3 protein. Of about 890,000 distinct CDR3 sequences in the sample, roughly an eighth are singletons; the top ten hold 1.5% to 2%. Trimming stripped 5 bases from V and 3 bases from J, with 11 bases between. Germline V CDR1 and CDR2: KGHSH, LQKENI. CDR3 length equals 13 residues. Healthy Caucasians, and only they, were the donors. Study-level points and caveats: The same donors were not followed; conclusions instead depended on cross-sectional statistical analysis.

This sample also belongs to another study, concerning yellow fever vaccine responses in identical twins. This second study says: Twins reportedly had a vaccine T cell response that seemed partly convergent, partly personalized.

The chain is built from TRBV18 and TRBJ2-7; maybe TRBD1 (6 bases). Sequenced material: PBMCs. This clonotype originated in a woman aged 18 to 35 in good health. The CDR3 DNA follows: TGTGCCAGCTCATCTGGACAGCTCTACGAGCAGTACTTC. Translating gives CASSSGQLYEQYF.